These 30 T cell receptor beta chains came from one sample sequenced in a study of post-analysis software for immune sequencing data. No cognate antigen is known for these TCRs. Presence of unique molecular identifiers characterized the TCR beta cDNA libraries. Each CDR3 protein is one row after TCRdb ran MiXCR on the PCR reads. The sample shows about 430,000 distinct CDR3 sequences, approximately 37% of them seen only once. Study-wide points: Included in a set of a few TRBV segments more frequent in patients than controls were TRBV5-6, TRBV5-1 and TRBV20-1.

The sequencing sample was made of blood. These receptors were collected from a girl aged 2-10 years with multiple sclerosis.

V and J are TRBV20-1 and TRBJ2-1, with D possibly being TRBD2 (5 bases). Trimming pared 3 bases from V and 6 bases from J, leaving 15 bases between. CDR3 length equals 14 residues. The germline V gene encodes CDR1 DFQATT and CDR2 SNEGSKA (reference sequence). This CDR3 is CSASVAQRVNEQFF. The CDR3 region has the DNA TGCAGTGCTAGTGTAGCCCAGAGGGTCAATGAGCAGTTCTTC.

The CDR3 sequence is CASSPRSRAPVNEQFF. The DNA for the CDR3 is TGTGCCAGCAGCCCCAGATCCAGGGCCCCAGTAAATGAGCAGTTCTTC. J is TRBJ2-1 and V is TRBV4-2, with TRBD1 as a possible D gene (5 bases). Between the trimmed V and J ends, which lost 4 bases and 7 bases, there was a span of 20 bases. The CDR3 contains 16 residues. Germline V gene data show CDR1 as LGHNA and CDR2 as YNFKEQ.

The chain links TRBV27 to TRBJ2-7; possible D gene TRBD2, 5 bases. Trimming pared 6 bases from V and 3 bases from J, leaving 15 bases between. The germline CDR1 and CDR2 sequences are MNHEY and SMNVEV (reference sequence). There are 14 residues in the CDR3. The CDR3 loop is CASRRRTDYYEQYF. The CDR3 DNA reads as TGTGCCAGCAGAAGAAGGACTGACTACTACGAGCAGTACTTC.

The sample holds a few counts of this clonotype. The chain combines TRBV28 with TRBJ2-3; 10 bases are shared with TRBD2. The J segment lost 2 bases and the V segment lost 5 bases, leaving 4 bases of the junction unmatched. Germline CDR1 MDHEN, CDR2 SYDVKM. The CDR3 is made up of 15 amino acids. The CDR3 bases are TGTGCCAGCAGTGACGGACTAGCGGCCACAGATACGCAGTATTTT. This sequence encodes CASSDGLAATDTQYF.

This clonotype was detected once. The chain links TRBV7-8 to TRBJ1-5; D not resolved. In germline, CDR1 is SGHVS, CDR2 FQNEAQ. This CDR3 comprises 14 residues. Between the trimmed V and J ends, which lost 7 bases and 1 base, there was a span of 11 bases. In DNA form, the CDR3 reads TGTGCCAGCAACCGGATAAGAAGCAATCAGCCCCAGCATTTT. Translation gives CASNRIRSNQPQHF.

V gene TRBV5-1 combines with J gene TRBJ2-4, with TRBD2 matching 9 bases. The J call is doubtful: the DNA matches TRBJ2-7 better. The CDR3 extends over 17 amino acids. Germline loops: CDR1 SGHRS, CDR2 YFSETQ. Here the CDR3 reads CASSLGALAGPIGEQYF. DNA of the CDR3: TGCGCCAGCAGCTTGGGGGCACTAGCGGGTCCCATCGGCGAGCAGTACTTC.

This clonotype occurred a few times. V gene TRBV4-3 combines with J gene TRBJ2-3, with 9 bases that match TRBD2. The V gene end was trimmed by 1 base and the J gene end by 4 bases; junction bases not matched to a gene: 12. Germline loops: CDR1 LGHNA, CDR2 YSLEER. This CDR3 has 18 residues. As DNA, the CDR3 is TGCGCCAGCAGCCAAGCCTATCGGGTAGCGGGAGATCCAGATACGCAGTATTTT. It is translated as CASSQAYRVAGDPDTQYF.

The V gene is TRBV7-2, the J gene TRBJ2-3; a weak D match, TRBD2 (5 bases). The germline V gene encodes CDR1 SGHTA and CDR2 FQGNSA. Trimming stripped 1 base from V and 5 bases from J, with 13 bases between. The CDR3 has 15 amino acids. CDR3 bases: TGTGCCAGCAGCTTAGTTGGGAGAATGAGAGATACGCAGTATTTT. Its translation: CASSLVGRMRDTQYF.

The V and J genes are TRBV20-1 and TRBJ2-6; D remains unclear. Germline assignment: CDR1 DFQATT and CDR2 SNEGSKA (reference sequence). The CDR3 totals 15 residues. V was trimmed by 6 bases and J by 0 bases, leaving 12 bases between them. The CDR3 DNA follows: TGCAGTGCGATCGGGTGGAACTCTGGGGCCAACGTCCTGACTTTC. This sequence encodes CSAIGWNSGANVLTF.

This clonotype has just a few counts. This sequence joins TRBV7-2 and TRBJ1-5; 7 nucleotides agree with TRBD1. The germline CDR1 and CDR2 sequences are SGHTA and FQGNSA. Trimming removed 5 bases from V and 5 bases from J; junction bases left unmatched: 9. The CDR3 has 15 residues. The CDR3, as DNA: TGTGCCAGCAGCCTTAGACAGGGACGTTATCAGCCCCAGCATTTT. It codes for CASSLRQGRYQPQHF.

The CDR3 protein is CSARDYPETQYF. In nucleotides, the CDR3 is TGCAGTGCTAGAGACTACCCCGAGACCCAGTACTTC. The chain couples TRBV20-1 to TRBJ2-5, with unresolved D. CDR3 length: 12 amino acids. In germline, CDR1 is DFQATT, CDR2 SNEGSKA (reference sequence). V was shortened by 0 bases and J by 5 bases, with 7 bases between the two germline ends.

The V and J genes are TRBV24-1 and TRBJ2-5; either TRBD1 or TRBD2 may supply D (5 bases each). Germline V CDR1 and CDR2: KGHDR, SFDVKD. CDR3 length equals 17 residues. V lost 4 bases to trimming and J lost 0 bases, with 17 bases between them. In DNA form, the CDR3 reads TGTGCCACCAGTGAAGACCGGGACCTCAAGTACCAAGAGACCCAGTACTTC. This sequence encodes CATSEDRDLKYQETQYF.

CDR3 protein: CASSDRTDAYNEQFF. The CDR3 region has the DNA TGTGCCAGCAGTGATAGGACAGATGCCTACAATGAGCAGTTCTTC. The chain uses TRBV6-1 and TRBJ2-1, with D perhaps matching TRBD1 (6 bases). CDR1 and CDR2 from the germline V gene are MNHNS and SASEGT. The CDR3 covers 15 residues. The V and J ends lost 3 bases and 2 bases respectively, with 11 bases between them.

This clonotype was detected only a few times. This rearrangement joins TRBV28 to TRBJ2-4; 7 positions agree with TRBD1. CDR1 is MDHEN and CDR2 is SYDVKM in the germline V gene. This CDR3 is 16 amino acids long. The J segment lost 6 bases and the V segment lost 4 bases, leaving 12 bases of the junction unmatched. The CDR3 reads CASSSSTDRDRNIQYF. In DNA, the CDR3 is TGTGCCAGCAGTTCCTCCACCGACAGGGACCGAAACATTCAGTACTTC.

This chain connects TRBV9 to TRBJ2-7, with 8 bases matching TRBD2. The CDR3 has 15 amino acids. Germline CDR1 reads SGDLS; CDR2 reads YYNGEE. With 3 bases clipped from V and 7 bases from J, the junction kept 12 bases outside the gene matches. In DNA form, the CDR3 reads TGTGCCAGCAGCGGTAGCGGGGAGAACTACAATGAGCAGTACTTC. Protein: CASSGSGENYNEQYF. Variable domain in full (rest from reference TRBV9 and TRBJ2-7): DSGVTQTPKHLITATGQRVTLRCSPRSGDLSVYWYQQSLDQGLQFLIQYYNGEERAKGNILERFSAQQFPDLHSELNLSSLELGDSALYFCASSGSGENYNEQYFGPGTRLTVT.

The sample holds a few counts of this clonotype. The chain has TRBV25-1 and TRBJ2-1; D uncertain. Trimming pared 5 bases from V and 9 bases from J, leaving 11 bases between. The germline gives CDR1 MGHDK, CDR2 SYGVNS. This CDR3 region has 12 residues. CDR3 bases: TGTGCCAGCAGTCCCCTTTGGGGTGAGCAGTTCTTC. The encoded protein is CASSPLWGEQFF.

The V gene is TRBV29-1, the J gene TRBJ2-7, with 8 bases lining up with TRBD2. This CDR3 is 13 amino acids long. With 6 bases clipped from V and 0 bases from J, the junction kept 4 bases outside the gene matches. Germline V gene data show CDR1 as SQVTM and CDR2 as ANQGSEA. The CDR3 protein is CSVPGLDSYEQYF. The CDR3 DNA reads as TGCAGCGTACCGGGACTAGACTCCTACGAGCAGTACTTC.

This clonotype was picked up one time. The V call is TRBV13, the J call TRBJ2-7; TRBD2 might be the D (6 bases). The V gene's germline CDR1 is PRHDT and CDR2 FYEKMQ (reference sequence). CDR3 length: 15 amino acids. The ends were cut back, 1 base at V and 2 bases at J, with 12 bases in the middle. CDR3 nucleotides: TGTGCCAGCAGCTTAGCTGCGGGGAAGACCTACGAGCAGTACTTC. Its protein is CASSLAAGKTYEQYF.

V gene TRBV9 combines with J gene TRBJ1-2, with 8 bases fitting TRBD1. After removal of 0 bases from V and 3 bases from J, the junction contained 10 bases not matched to a gene. Germline V CDR1 and CDR2: SGDLS, YYNGEE. CDR3 length equals 17 residues. In DNA form, the CDR3 reads TGTGCCAGCAGCGTAGTTCCAGGGGGCCCCGCGTACTATGGCTACACCTTC. Translation: CASSVVPGGPAYYGYTF.

This clonotype was detected a few times. This chain joins TRBV20-1 and TRBJ2-7; D is tentatively TRBD1 or TRBD2 (5 bases each). The CDR3 length is 13 residues. Germline values: CDR1 DFQATT, CDR2 SNEGSKA (reference sequence). The V and J ends lost 6 bases and 5 bases respectively, with 17 bases between them. The CDR3 DNA is TGCAGTGCAGGGGACCATGATATCAACGAGCAGTACTTC. Translation gives CSAGDHDINEQYF.

This chain joins TRBV12-3 or TRBV12-4 and TRBJ2-4, with D maybe TRBD1 (5 bases). The V and J ends lost 5 bases and 2 bases respectively, with 16 bases between them. The CDR3 is 16 residues long. The CDR3 here is CASSPLKGAPKNIQYF. The CDR3 DNA is TGTGCCAGCAGTCCCCTGAAAGGGGCTCCCAAAAACATTCAGTACTTC.

The rearrangement uses TRBV19 and TRBJ2-4; 11 bases are a match to TRBD1. Matching the DNA end better, TRBJ2-7 makes the J call doubtful. The CDR3 covers 15 residues. Germline V gene data show CDR1 as LNHDA and CDR2 as SQIVND (reference sequence). The DNA of the CDR3 is TGTGCCAGTAGTATAAAGGGACAGGGGGTCTACGAGCAGTACTTC. Translated, it gives CASSIKGQGVYEQYF.

This clonotype was counted only a few times. The gene calls are TRBV2 and TRBJ2-4; D uncertain. There are 12 residues in the CDR3. CDR1 and CDR2 (germline): SNHLY, FYNNEI. Trimming pared 7 bases from V and 11 bases from J, leaving 15 bases between. The CDR3 DNA sequence: TGTGCCAGCAACATGGGTGGAAGGCTTCAGTACTTC. It codes for CASNMGGRLQYF.

This clonotype was found once. The chain links TRBV5-1 to TRBJ1-2; no reliable D call. Deletions cut 0 bases from V and 8 bases from J, with 14 bases between. Germline assignment: CDR1 SGHRS and CDR2 YFSETQ. CDR3 length equals 14 residues. The CDR3 here is CASSLESGISGYTF. CDR3 nucleotides: TGCGCCAGCAGCTTGGAATCGGGGATAAGCGGCTACACCTTC.

This rearrangement joins TRBV7-2 to TRBJ2-1, with 9 nucleotides matching TRBD1. From germline, CDR1 is SGHTA and CDR2 FQGNSA. The junction had 9 bases not matched to a gene; V was cut back by 2 bases and J by 4 bases. This CDR3 has 17 residues. CDR3 loop: CASSLPREQGAYNEQFF. DNA for the CDR3: TGTGCCAGCAGCTTACCGCGGGAACAGGGGGCTTACAATGAGCAGTTCTTC.

This clonotype appeared a few times. The rearrangement links TRBV20-1 to TRBJ1-2, with D perhaps matching TRBD1 (6 bases). The CDR3 covers 14 residues. Germline CDR1 is DFQATT and CDR2 is SNEGSKA (reference sequence). The V end lost 0 bases, the J end lost 0 bases, and 8 bases lay between the germline ends. This CDR3 is CSARDRTANYGYTF. The CDR3, as DNA: TGCAGTGCTAGAGATAGGACAGCTAACTATGGCTACACCTTC.

CDR3 nucleotide sequence: TGTGCCAGCAGCGCGAGGGCCAGGGTCACCACAGATACGCAGTATTTT. Translation gives CASSARARVTTDTQYF. This chain links TRBV9 with TRBJ2-3; D might be TRBD1 or TRBD2, each matching 5 bases. V dropped 3 bases and J dropped 2 bases, with 16 bases sitting between them. Germline V CDR1 and CDR2: SGDLS, YYNGEE. This CDR3 spans 16 amino acids. Filled out from reference TRBV9 and TRBJ2-3, the complete variable domain reads DSGVTQTPKHLITATGQRVTLRCSPRSGDLSVYWYQQSLDQGLQFLIQYYNGEERAKGNILERFSAQQFPDLHSELNLSSLELGDSALYFCASSARARVTTDTQYFGPGTRLTVL.

The chain recombines TRBV28 with TRBJ1-1, with TRBD1 identical over 7 bases. Germline V gene sequence: CDR1 MDHEN, CDR2 SYDVKM. V lost 6 bases to trimming and J lost 4 bases; unmatched junction nucleotides: 5. This CDR3 spans 13 amino acids. CDR3 in DNA: TGTGCCAGCAGGACAGGGTCGGTCACTGAAGCTTTCTTT. As protein: CASRTGSVTEAFF.

This clonotype has more than one count but fewer than ten. J is TRBJ2-1 and V is TRBV12-5; D remains unclear. Germline V gives CDR1 LGHNT, CDR2 FRNRAP. This CDR3 comprises 11 residues. Trimming pared 7 bases from V and 13 bases from J, leaving 14 bases between. This CDR3 reads CASAISLIQFF. The DNA of the CDR3 is TGTGCTAGTGCAATTAGCTTAATCCAGTTCTTC.

The chain has TRBV7-3 and TRBJ2-5; perhaps TRBD2 as D (6 bases). This CDR3 comprises 16 residues. Germline V lookup: CDR1 SGHTA, CDR2 FQGTGA. Trimming cost V 2 bases and J 1 base, with 14 bases left between them. The chain's CDR3 is CASSLEGSGLQETQYF. The DNA of the CDR3 is TGTGCCAGCAGCTTAGAAGGTAGCGGCCTCCAAGAGACCCAGTACTTC.